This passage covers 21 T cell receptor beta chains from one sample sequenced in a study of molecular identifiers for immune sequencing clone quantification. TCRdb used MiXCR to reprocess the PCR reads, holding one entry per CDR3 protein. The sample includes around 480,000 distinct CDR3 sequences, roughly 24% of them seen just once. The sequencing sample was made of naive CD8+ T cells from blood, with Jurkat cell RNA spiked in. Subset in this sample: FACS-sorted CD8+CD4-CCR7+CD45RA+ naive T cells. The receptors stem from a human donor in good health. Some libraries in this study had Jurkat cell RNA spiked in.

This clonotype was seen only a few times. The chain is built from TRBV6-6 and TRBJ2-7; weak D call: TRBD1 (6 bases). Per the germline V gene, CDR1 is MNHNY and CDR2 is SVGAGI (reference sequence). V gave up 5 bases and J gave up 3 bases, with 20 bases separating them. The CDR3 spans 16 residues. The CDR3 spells CASSPPPGTTYYEQYF. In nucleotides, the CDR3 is TGTGCCAGCAGTCCCCCCCCCGGGACAACTTACTACGAGCAGTACTTC.

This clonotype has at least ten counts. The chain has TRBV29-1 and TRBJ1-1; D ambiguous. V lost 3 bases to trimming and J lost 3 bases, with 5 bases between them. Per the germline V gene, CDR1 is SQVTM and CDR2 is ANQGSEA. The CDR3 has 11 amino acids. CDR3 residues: CSVDIDTEAFF. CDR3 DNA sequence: TGCAGCGTTGATATAGACACTGAAGCTTTCTTT.

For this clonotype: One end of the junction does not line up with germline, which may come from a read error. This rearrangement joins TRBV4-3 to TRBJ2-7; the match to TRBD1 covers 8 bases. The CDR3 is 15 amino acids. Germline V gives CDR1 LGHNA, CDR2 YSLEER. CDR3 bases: TGCGCCAGCAGCCAAGAGAAGCAGGGGGCCTACGAGCAGCACTTC. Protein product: CASSQEKQGAYEQHF.

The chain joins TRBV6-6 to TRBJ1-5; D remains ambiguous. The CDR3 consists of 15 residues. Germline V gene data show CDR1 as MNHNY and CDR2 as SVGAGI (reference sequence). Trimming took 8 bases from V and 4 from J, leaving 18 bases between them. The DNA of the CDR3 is TGTGCCAGCGATCCCTTGCTGGCCGGTAATCAGCCCCAGCATTTT. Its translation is CASDPLLAGNQPQHF.

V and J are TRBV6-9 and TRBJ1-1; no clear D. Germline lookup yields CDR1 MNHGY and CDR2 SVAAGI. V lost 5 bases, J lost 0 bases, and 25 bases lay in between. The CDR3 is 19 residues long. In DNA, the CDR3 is TGTGCCAGCAGTGAGTTCGCGGGTTCGACAAGATCGGTGAACACTGAAGCTTTCTTT. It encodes CASSEFAGSTRSVNTEAFF.

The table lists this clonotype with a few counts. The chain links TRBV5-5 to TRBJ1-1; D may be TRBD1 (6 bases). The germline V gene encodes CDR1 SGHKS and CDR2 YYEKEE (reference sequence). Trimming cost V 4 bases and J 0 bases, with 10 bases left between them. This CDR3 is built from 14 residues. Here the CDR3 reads CASSADSMNTEAFF. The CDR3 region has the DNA TGTGCCAGCAGCGCGGACAGCATGAACACTGAAGCTTTCTTT.

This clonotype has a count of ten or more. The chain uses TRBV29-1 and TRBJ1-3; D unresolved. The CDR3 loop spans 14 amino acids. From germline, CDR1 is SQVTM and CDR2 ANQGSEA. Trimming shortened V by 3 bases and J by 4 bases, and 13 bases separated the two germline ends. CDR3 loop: CSVDDGGSGNTIYF. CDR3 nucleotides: TGCAGCGTTGATGACGGTGGGTCGGGAAACACCATATATTTT. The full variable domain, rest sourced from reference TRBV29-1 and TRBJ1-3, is SAVISQKPSRDICQRGTSLTIQCQVDSQVTMMFWYRQQPGQSLTLIATANQGSEATYESGFVIDKFPISRPNLTFSTLTVSNMSPEDSSIYLCSVDDGGSGNTIYFGEGSWLTVV.

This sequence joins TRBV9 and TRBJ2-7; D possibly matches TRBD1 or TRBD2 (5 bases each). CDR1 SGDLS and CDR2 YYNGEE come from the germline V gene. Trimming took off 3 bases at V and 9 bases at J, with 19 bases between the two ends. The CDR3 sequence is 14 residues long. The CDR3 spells CASSGRDGSDGQYF. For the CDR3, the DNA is TGTGCCAGCAGCGGCCGGGACGGAAGTGACGGGCAGTACTTC.

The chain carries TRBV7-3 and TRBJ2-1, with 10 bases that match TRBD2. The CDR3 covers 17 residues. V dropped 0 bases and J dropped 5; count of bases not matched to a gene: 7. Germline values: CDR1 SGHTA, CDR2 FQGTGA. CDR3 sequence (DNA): TGTGCCAGCAGCTTAACACTAGGGACTAGCGACCACAATGAGCAGTTCTTC. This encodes CASSLTLGTSDHNEQFF.

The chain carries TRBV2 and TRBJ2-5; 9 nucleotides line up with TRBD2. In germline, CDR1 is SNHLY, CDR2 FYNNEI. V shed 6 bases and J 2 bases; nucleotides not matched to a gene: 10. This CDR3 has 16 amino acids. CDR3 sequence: CASRSSGRGWQETQYF. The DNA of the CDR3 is TGTGCCAGCAGAAGTAGCGGGAGAGGTTGGCAAGAGACCCAGTACTTC. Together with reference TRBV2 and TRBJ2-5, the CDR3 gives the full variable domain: EPEVTQTPSHQVTQMGQEVILRCVPISNHLYFYWYRQILGQKVEFLVSFYNNEISEKSEIFDDQFSVERPDGSNFTLKIRSTKLEDSAMYFCASRSSGRGWQETQYFGPGTRLLVL.

CDR3 residues: CASSVGPLRPAPQYF. The CDR3 DNA follows: TGTGCCAGCAGCGTAGGGCCGCTGCGCCCCGCTCCGCAGTATTTT. This chain joins TRBV9 and TRBJ2-3, with D unresolved. V lost 0 bases, J lost 10 bases, and 18 bases lay in between. This CDR3 is built from 15 residues. Germline CDR1 is SGDLS and CDR2 is YYNGEE.

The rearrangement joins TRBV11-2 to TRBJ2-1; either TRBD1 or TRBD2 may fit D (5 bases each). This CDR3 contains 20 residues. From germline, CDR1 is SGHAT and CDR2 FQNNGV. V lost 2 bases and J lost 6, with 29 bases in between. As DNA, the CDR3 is TGTGCCAGCAGCTTATTCGGGCTGGTGGTGGTTCGAGGGGAAGGCAATGAGCAGTTCTTC. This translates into CASSLFGLVVVRGEGNEQFF.

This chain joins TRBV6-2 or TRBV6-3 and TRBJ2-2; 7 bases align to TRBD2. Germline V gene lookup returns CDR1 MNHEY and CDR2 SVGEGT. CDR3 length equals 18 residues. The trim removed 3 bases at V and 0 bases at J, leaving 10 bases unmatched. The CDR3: CASSYFGGRLANTGELFF. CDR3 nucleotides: TGTGCCAGCAGTTATTTCGGCGGGAGACTCGCGAACACCGGGGAGCTGTTTTTT.

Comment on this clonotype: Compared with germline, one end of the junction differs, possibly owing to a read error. This CDR3 is CASSSGWGTGEPFF. In nucleotides, the CDR3 is TGTGCCAGTAGTTCGGGGTGGGGAACCGGGGAGCCGTTTTTT. The rearrangement joins TRBV19 to TRBJ2-2, with a weak D call TRBD2 (5 bases). Looked up from germline, CDR1 is LNHDA and CDR2 is SQIVND (reference sequence). The CDR3 covers 14 residues.

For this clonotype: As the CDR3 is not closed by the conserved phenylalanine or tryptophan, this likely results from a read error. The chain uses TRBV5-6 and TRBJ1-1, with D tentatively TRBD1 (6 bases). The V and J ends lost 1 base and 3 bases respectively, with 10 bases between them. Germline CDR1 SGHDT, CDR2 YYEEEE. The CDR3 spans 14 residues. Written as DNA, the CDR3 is TGTGCCAGCAGCTTGAGGGGGGGCTACACTGAAGCTTTCCTT. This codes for CASSLRGGYTEAFL.

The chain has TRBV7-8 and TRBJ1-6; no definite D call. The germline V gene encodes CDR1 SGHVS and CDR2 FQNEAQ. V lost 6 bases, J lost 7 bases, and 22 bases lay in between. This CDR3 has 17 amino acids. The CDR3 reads CASSDIRAGSPNSPLHF. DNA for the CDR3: TGTGCCAGCAGTGACATTAGGGCCGGCAGCCCGAATTCACCCCTCCACTTT.

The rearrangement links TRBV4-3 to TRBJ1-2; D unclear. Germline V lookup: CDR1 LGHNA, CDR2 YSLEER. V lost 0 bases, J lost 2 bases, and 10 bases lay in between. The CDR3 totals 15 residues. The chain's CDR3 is CASSQDVTPNYGYTF. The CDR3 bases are TGCGCCAGCAGCCAAGATGTGACACCGAACTATGGCTACACCTTC.

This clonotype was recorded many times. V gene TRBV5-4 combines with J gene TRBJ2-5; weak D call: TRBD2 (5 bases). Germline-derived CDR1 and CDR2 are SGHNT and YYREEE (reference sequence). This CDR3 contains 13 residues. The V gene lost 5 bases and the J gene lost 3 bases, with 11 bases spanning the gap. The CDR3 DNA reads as TGTGCCAGCAGGCCGCGGGTAAAAGAGACCCAGTACTTC. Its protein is CASRPRVKETQYF.

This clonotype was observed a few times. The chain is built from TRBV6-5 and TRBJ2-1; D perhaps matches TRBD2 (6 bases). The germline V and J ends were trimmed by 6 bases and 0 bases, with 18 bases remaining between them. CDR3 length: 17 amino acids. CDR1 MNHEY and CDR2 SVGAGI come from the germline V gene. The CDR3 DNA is TGTGCCAGCAGGACTGAAGCGGGCTACCTCTCCTACAATGAGCAGTTCTTC. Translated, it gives CASRTEAGYLSYNEQFF.

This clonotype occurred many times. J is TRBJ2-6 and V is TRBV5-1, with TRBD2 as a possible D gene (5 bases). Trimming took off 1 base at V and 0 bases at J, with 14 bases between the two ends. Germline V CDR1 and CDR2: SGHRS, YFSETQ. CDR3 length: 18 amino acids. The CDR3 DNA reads TGCGCCAGCAGCTTGTACGAGCGGATAGACTCTGGGGCCAACGTCCTGACTTTC. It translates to CASSLYERIDSGANVLTF.

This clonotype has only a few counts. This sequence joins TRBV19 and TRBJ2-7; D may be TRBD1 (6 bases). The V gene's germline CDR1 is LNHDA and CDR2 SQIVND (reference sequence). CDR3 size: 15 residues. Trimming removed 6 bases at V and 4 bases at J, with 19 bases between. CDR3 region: CASSHQGIGGYEQYF. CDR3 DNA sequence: TGTGCCAGTAGCCACCAGGGGATTGGAGGATACGAGCAGTACTTC.